Listed below are T cell receptor beta chains from one sample, sequenced in a study of blood T cell repertoires in COVID-19. Data came from immunoSEQ multiplex PCR; TCRdb stores just in-frame clones and leaves some out. The data contain about 140,000 clones, 85% to 90% of them singletons. Sequenced: peripheral blood. Receptors were obtained from a human donor in a cohort sampled during active COVID-19. Each CDR3 is given with its conserved first and last residue. A D gene is named only where the DNA matches it firmly.

>-|TRBJ2-1|TRBV19
CASSKASAYNEQFF
TGTGCCAGTAGTAAGGCTAGCGCTTACAATGAGCAGTTCTTC
>-|TRBJ1-1|TRBV28
CASSPATGLLTEAFF
TGTGCCAGCAGTCCGGCAACAGGGTTATTGACTGAAGCTTTCTTT
>TRBD1|TRBJ1-4|TRBV5-6
CASSQRITSQGDEKLFF
TGTGCCAGCAGCCAAAGGATTACGTCACAGGGGGATGAAAAACTGTTTTTT
>TRBD2|TRBJ2-5|TRBV27
CASRPLAGEYF
TGTGCCAGCAGACCACTAGCGGGAGAGTACTTC
>TRBD2|TRBJ2-7|TRBV2
CASSEAGWREAAYEQYF
TGTGCCAGCAGTGAAGCGGGGTGGCGGGAGGCCGCCTACGAGCAGTACTTC
>TRBD2|TRBJ2-1|TRBV5-1
CASSRRPTSGSGNEQFF
TGCGCCAGCAGCCGGCGCCCCACTAGCGGGAGTGGGAATGAGCAGTTCTTC
>-|TRBJ2-7|TRBV5-1
CASSATQGPAEQYF
TGCGCCAGCAGCGCCACCCAGGGGCCGGCCGAGCAGTACTTC
>-|TRBJ1-3|TRBV5-1
CASSFRAGNTIYF
TGCGCCAGCAGCTTCAGGGCTGGAAACACCATATATTTT
>TRBD1|TRBJ2-1|TRBV5-5
CASSPTGRGLYNEQFF
TGTGCCAGCAGCCCGACAGGGCGAGGGCTCTACAATGAGCAGTTCTTC
>-|TRBJ1-4|TRBV2
CASNRDTLTNEKLFF
TGTGCCAGCAACCGGGACACGTTAACTAATGAAAAACTGTTTTTT
>-|TRBJ1-4|TRBV6-1
CASSEVRGSSEKLFF
TGTGCCAGCAGTGAAGTCAGAGGCAGTTCTGAAAAACTGTTTTTT